This T cell receptor beta chain was sequenced for a study of blood T cell repertoires in COVID-19. Study-level information: PBMCs, B-cell-depleted T cells, or T cells were the source of the cDNA or gDNA that made up the material.

In the authors' methods: Researchers report that nucleated cell counts were estimated from reference gene primer amplification. Assay used: immunoSEQ multiplex PCR; TCRdb lists only in-frame clones, some missing. For V, J and clone size, that table is used; D and trimming come from the DNA. Of 150,000 to 250,000 clones in the sample, roughly 80% were seen once. Germline CDR1 reads MNHEY; CDR2 reads SVGAGI. This CDR3 contains 15 residues. V lost 8 bases and J lost 3; bases outside the gene matches: 12. The TCR was taken from a woman aged 40 to 50 with COVID-19, enrolled during active disease. The chain employs TRBV6-5 and TRBJ2-7, with 8 bases fitting TRBD2. The sequenced sample was peripheral blood. The CDR3, as DNA: TGTGCCAGCCGACCCCGAGGGAGCGGGGGCTACGAGCAGTACTTC. It codes for CASRPRGSGGYEQYF.